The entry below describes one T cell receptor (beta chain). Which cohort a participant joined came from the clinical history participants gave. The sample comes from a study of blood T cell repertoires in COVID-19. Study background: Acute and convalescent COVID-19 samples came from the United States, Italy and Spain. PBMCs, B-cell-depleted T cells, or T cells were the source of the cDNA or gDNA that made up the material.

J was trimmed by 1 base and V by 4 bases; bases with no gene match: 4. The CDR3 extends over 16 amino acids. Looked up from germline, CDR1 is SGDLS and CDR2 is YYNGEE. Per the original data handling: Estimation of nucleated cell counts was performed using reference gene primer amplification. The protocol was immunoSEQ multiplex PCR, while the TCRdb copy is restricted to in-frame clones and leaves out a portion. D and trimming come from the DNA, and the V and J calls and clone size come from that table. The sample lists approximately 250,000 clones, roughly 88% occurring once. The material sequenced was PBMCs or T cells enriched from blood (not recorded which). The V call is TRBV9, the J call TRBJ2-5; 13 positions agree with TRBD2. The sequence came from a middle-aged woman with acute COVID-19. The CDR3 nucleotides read TGTGCCAGCAGCACGGGACTAGCGGGGCTCCAAGAGACCCAGTACTTC. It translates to CASSTGLAGLQETQYF.